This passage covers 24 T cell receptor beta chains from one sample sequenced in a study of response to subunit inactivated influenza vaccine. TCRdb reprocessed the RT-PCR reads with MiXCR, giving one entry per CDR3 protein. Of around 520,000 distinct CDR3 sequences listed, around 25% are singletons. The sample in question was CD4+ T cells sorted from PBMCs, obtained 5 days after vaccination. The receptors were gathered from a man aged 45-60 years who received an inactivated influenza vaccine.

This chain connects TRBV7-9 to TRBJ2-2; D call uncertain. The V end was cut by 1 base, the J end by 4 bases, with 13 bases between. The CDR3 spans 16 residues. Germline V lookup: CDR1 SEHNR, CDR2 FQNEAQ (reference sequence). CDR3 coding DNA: TGTGCCAGCAGCTTAGGTAGCAGGACGCGCACCGGGGAGCTGTTTTTT. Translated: CASSLGSRTRTGELFF.

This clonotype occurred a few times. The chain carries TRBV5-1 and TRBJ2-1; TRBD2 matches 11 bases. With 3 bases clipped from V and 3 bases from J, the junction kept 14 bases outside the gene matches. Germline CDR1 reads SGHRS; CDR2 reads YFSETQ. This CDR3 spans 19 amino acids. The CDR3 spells CASSSPSVAGGRIYNEQFF. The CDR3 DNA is TGCGCCAGCAGCTCCCCCTCGGTAGCGGGGGGGCGAATCTACAATGAGCAGTTCTTC.

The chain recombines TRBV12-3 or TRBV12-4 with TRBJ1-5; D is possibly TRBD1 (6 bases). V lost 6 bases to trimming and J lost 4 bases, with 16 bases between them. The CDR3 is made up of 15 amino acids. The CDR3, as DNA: TGTGCCAGCAGCAACAGGGACAACTATAATCAGCCCCAGCATTTT. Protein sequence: CASSNRDNYNQPQHF.

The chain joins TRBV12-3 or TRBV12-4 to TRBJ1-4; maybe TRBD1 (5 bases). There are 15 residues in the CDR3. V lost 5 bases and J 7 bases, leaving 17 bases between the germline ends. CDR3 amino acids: CASSPQRGLGEKLFF. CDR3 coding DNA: TGTGCCAGCAGTCCCCAGCGGGGGTTAGGTGAAAAACTGTTTTTT.

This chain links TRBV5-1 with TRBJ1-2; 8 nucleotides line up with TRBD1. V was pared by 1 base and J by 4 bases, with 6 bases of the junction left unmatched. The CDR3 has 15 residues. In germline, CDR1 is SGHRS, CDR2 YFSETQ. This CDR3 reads CASSLRAGGTYGYTF. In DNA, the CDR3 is TGCGCCAGCAGCTTGCGGGCAGGGGGCACCTATGGCTACACCTTC.

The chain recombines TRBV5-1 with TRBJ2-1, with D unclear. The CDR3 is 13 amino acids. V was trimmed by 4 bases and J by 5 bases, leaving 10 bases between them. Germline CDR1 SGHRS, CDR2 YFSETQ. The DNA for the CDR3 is TGCGCCAGCAGCCGAATGGGGAACAATGAGCAGTTCTTC. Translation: CASSRMGNNEQFF. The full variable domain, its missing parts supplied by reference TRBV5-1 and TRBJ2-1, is KAGVTQTPRYLIKTRGQQVTLSCSPISGHRSVSWYQQTPGQGLQFLFEYFSETQRNKGNFPGRFSGRQFSNSRSEMNVSTLELGDSALYLCASSRMGNNEQFFGPGTRLTVL.

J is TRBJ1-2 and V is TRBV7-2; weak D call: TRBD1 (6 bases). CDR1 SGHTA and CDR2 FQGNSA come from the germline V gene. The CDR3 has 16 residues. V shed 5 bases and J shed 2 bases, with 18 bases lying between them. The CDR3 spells CASSAAGGGANYGYTF. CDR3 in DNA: TGTGCCAGCAGCGCCGCCGGGGGGGGCGCAAACTATGGCTACACCTTC.

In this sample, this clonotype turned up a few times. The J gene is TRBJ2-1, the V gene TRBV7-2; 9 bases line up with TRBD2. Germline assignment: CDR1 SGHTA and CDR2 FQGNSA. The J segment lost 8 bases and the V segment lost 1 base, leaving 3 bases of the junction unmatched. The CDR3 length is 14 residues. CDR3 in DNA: TGTGCCAGCAGCTTAGTACTAGCGGGCGATGAGCAGTTCTTC. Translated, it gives CASSLVLAGDEQFF.

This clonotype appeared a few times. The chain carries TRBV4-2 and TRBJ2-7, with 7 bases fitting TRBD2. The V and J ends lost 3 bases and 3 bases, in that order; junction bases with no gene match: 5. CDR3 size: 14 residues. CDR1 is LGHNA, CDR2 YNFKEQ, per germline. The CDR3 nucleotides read TGTGCCAGCAGCCAGGGCGGACTAGGCTACGAGCAGTACTTC. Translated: CASSQGGLGYEQYF.

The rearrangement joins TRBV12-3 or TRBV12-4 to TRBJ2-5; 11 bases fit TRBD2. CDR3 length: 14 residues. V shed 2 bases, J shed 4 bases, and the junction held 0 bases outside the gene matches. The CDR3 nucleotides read TGTGCCAGCAGTTTAACTAGCGGGAGAGAGACCCAGTACTTC. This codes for CASSLTSGRETQYF.

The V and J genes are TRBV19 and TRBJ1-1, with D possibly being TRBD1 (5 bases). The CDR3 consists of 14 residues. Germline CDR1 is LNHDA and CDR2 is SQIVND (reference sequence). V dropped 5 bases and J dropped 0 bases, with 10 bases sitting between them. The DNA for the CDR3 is TGTGCCAGTAGTCCGGGACGGATGAACACTGAAGCTTTCTTT. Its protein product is CASSPGRMNTEAFF.

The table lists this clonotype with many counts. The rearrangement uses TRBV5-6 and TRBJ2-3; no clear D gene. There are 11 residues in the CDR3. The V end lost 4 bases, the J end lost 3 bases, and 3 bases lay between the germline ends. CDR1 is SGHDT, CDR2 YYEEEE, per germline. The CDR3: CASSVTDTQYF. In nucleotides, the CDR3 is TGTGCCAGCAGCGTGACAGATACGCAGTATTTT.

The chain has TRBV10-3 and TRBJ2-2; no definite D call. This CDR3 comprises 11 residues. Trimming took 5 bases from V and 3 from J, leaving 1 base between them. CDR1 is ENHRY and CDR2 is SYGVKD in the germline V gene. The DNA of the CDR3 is TGTGCCATCAGTTACACCGGGGAGCTGTTTTTT. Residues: CAISYTGELFF.

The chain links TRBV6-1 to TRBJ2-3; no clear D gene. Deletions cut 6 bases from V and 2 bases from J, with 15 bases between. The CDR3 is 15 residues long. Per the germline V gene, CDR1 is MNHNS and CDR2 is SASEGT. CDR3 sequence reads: CASSRLLLNTDTQYF. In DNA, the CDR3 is TGTGCCAGCAGCCGGCTTCTACTAAACACAGATACGCAGTATTTT.

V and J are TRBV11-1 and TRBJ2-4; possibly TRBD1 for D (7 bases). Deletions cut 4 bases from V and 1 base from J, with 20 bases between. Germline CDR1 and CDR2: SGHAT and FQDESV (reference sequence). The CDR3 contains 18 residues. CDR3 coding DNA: TGTGCCAGCAGCTCCGCATGGGGCAGGGGGGAGGCCAAAAACATTCAGTACTTC. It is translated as CASSSAWGRGEAKNIQYF. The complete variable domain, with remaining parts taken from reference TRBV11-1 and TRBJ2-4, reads EAEVAQSPRYKITEKSQAVAFWCDPISGHATLYWYRQILGQGPELLVQFQDESVVDDSQLPKDRFSAERLKGVDSTLKIQPAELGDSAMYLCASSSAWGRGEAKNIQYFGAGTRLSVL.

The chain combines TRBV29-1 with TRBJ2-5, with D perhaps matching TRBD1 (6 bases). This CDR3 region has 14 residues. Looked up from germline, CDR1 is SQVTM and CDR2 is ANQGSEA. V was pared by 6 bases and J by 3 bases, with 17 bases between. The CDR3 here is CSVARDNTKETQYF. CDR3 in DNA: TGCAGCGTCGCCCGGGACAATACAAAAGAGACCCAGTACTTC.

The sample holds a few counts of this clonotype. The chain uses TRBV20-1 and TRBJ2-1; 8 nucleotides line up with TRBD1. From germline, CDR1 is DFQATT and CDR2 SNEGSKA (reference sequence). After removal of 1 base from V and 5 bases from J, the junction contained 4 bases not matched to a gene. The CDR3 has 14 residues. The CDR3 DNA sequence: TGCAGTGCTAGAGTTGGGACAGGAAACAATGAGCAGTTCTTC. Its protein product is CSARVGTGNNEQFF.

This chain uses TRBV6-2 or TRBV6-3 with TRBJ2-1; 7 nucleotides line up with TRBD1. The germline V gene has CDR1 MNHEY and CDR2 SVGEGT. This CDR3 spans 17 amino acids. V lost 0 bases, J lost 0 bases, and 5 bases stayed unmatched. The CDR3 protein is CASSYSGQLSSYNEQFF. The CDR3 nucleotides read TGTGCCAGCAGTTACTCGGGACAGTTGAGCTCCTACAATGAGCAGTTCTTC.

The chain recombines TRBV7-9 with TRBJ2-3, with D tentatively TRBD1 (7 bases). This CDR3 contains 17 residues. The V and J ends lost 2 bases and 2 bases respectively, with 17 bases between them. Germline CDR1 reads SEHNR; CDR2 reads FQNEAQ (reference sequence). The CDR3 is CASSLRSTGRPTDTQYF. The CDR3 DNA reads TGTGCCAGCAGCTTACGCTCGACAGGGAGGCCCACAGATACGCAGTATTTT.

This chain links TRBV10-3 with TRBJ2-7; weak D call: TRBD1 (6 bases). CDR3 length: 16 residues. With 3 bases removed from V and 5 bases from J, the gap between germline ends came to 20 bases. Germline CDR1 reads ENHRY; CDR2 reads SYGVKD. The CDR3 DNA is TGTGCCATCAGTGAACGACAATCAGGGGAAGGCAACGAGCAGTACTTC. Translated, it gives CAISERQSGEGNEQYF.

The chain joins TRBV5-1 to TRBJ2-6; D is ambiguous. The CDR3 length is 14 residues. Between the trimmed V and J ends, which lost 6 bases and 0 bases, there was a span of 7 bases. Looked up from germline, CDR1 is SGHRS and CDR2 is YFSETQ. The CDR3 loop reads CASTISSGANVLTF. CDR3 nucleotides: TGCGCCAGCACTATCAGCTCTGGGGCCAACGTCCTGACTTTC.

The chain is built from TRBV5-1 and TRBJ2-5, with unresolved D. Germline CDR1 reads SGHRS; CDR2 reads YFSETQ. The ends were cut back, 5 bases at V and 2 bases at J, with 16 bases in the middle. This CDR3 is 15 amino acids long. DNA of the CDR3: TGCGCCAGCAGAAAGGAACCTGGTTATCAAGAGACCCAGTACTTC. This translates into CASRKEPGYQETQYF.

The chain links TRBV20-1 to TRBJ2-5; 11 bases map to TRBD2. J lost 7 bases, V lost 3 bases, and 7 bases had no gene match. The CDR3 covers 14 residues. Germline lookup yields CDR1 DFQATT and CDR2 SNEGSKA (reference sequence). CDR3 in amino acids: CSARLAGGLGTQYF. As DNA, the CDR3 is TGCAGTGCTAGGTTAGCGGGAGGGCTCGGGACCCAGTACTTC.

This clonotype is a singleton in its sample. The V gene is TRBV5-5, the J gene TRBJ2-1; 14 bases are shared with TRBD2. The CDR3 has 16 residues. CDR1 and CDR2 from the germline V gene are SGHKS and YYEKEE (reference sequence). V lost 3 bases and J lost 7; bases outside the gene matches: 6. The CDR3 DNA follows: TGTGCCAGCAGCTCGGGAGGGACTAGCGGGAGTAATGAGCAGTTCTTC. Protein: CASSSGGTSGSNEQFF. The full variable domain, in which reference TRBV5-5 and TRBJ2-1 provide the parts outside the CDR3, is DAGVTQSPTHLIKTRGQQVTLRCSPISGHKSVSWYQQVLGQGPQFIFQYYEKEERGRGNFPDRFSARQFPNYSSELNVNALLLGDSALYLCASSSGGTSGSNEQFFGPGTRLTVL.